The next 3 T cell receptor beta chains were all read from a single sample in a study of blood T cell repertoires in COVID-19. Profiling relied on immunoSEQ multiplex PCR, and the TCRdb table lists in-frame clones only, not all of them. Of some 210,000 clones listed, about four fifths were seen once; the top ten hold approximately 9%. The specimen sequenced was PBMCs or T cells enriched from blood (not recorded which). These receptors were obtained from a woman aged 45-60 years with acute COVID-19.

The gene calls are TRBV18 and TRBJ2-2; possible D gene TRBD1, 6 bases. The CDR3 consists of 15 residues. CDR1 and CDR2 from the germline V gene are KGHSH and LQKENI. The germline V and J ends were trimmed by 5 bases and 5 bases, with 15 bases remaining between them. In DNA, the CDR3 is TGTGCCAGCTCAGGTCCCGGGACATTTACCGGGGAGCTGTTTTTT. Its protein is CASSGPGTFTGELFF. The whole variable domain, remainder taken from reference TRBV18 and TRBJ2-2, is NAGVMQNPRHLVRRRGQEARLRCSPMKGHSHVYWYRQLPEEGLKFMVYLQKENIIDESGMPKERFSAEFPKEGPSILRIQQVVRGDSAAYFCASSGPGTFTGELFFGEGSRLTVL.

The gene calls are TRBV6-5 and TRBJ2-3, with a possible D match to TRBD2 (6 bases). This CDR3 is 14 amino acids long. The germline V gene encodes CDR1 MNHEY and CDR2 SVGAGI. V gave up 2 bases and J gave up 5 bases, with 11 bases separating them. CDR3 loop: CASSYGGPGDTQYF. The CDR3 DNA follows: TGTGCCAGCAGTTACGGAGGGCCCGGAGATACGCAGTATTTT.

The chain employs TRBV10-3 and TRBJ2-1; the D gene is possibly TRBD2 (5 bases). Germline CDR1 is ENHRY and CDR2 is SYGVKD. Trimming stripped 4 bases from V and 4 bases from J, with 17 bases between. The CDR3 has 16 residues. This CDR3 is CAISVAGGGPYNEQFF. The CDR3 nucleotides are TGTGCCATCAGTGTCGCAGGCGGAGGACCTTACAATGAGCAGTTCTTC.